This is a list of T cell receptor beta chains from one sample in a study of Ad26.COV2.S vaccination and SARS-CoV-2 variants. The protocol was immunoSEQ multiplex PCR, while the TCRdb copy is restricted to in-frame clones and leaves out a portion. The sample yields 200,000 to 300,000 clones, 70% to 90% seen once. This specimen was peripheral blood, taken in a trial of Ad26.COV2.S vaccine versus placebo. These receptors originate from a person aged 18-65 years who received the Ad26.COV2.S COVID-19 vaccine or a placebo. CDR3s include the opening cysteine and the closing phenylalanine or tryptophan. A D gene is named only where the DNA matches it firmly. Clone size is given for some rows only: seen once, a few or many times, or a class if the clone is expanded.

d_call: -; clone_size: once; j_call: TRBJ2-3; v_call: TRBV12-3/TRBV12-4; cdr3_aa: CASSFLRDTQYF; cdr3_nt: TGTGCCAGCAGTTTTTTGAGAGATACGCAGTATTTT
d_call: -; clone_size: -; j_call: TRBJ1-4; v_call: TRBV18; cdr3_aa: CASSPISVSNEKLFF; cdr3_nt: TGTGCCAGCTCACCCATATCGGTCTCTAATGAAAAACTGTTTTTT
d_call: TRBD1; clone_size: -; j_call: TRBJ2-1; v_call: TRBV6-5; cdr3_aa: CASSRDRDSNEQFF; cdr3_nt: TGTGCCAGCAGCCGGGACAGGGACTCCAATGAGCAGTTCTTC
d_call: -; clone_size: -; j_call: TRBJ2-4; v_call: TRBV29-1; cdr3_aa: CSIVEQGLAKNIQYF; cdr3_nt: TGCAGCATTGTGGAACAGGGCCTAGCCAAAAACATTCAGTACTTC
d_call: TRBD1; clone_size: -; j_call: TRBJ1-5; v_call: TRBV10-3; cdr3_aa: CAISESTGGNQPQHF; cdr3_nt: TGTGCCATCAGTGAGTCCACAGGGGGCAATCAGCCCCAGCATTTT
d_call: TRBD2; clone_size: -; j_call: TRBJ2-7; v_call: TRBV5-6; cdr3_aa: CASSSGTSGGAYF; cdr3_nt: TGTGCCAGCAGCTCGGGGACTAGCGGGGGCGCGTACTTC
d_call: -; clone_size: once; j_call: TRBJ2-3; v_call: TRBV5-6; cdr3_aa: CASSLAAGISTDTQYF; cdr3_nt: TGTGCCAGCAGCTTGGCTGCAGGGATTAGCACAGATACGCAGTATTTT
d_call: -; clone_size: -; j_call: TRBJ2-5; v_call: TRBV19; cdr3_aa: CASSITGGRETQYF; cdr3_nt: TGTGCCAGTAGTATAACGGGGGGCCGGGAGACCCAGTACTTC
d_call: TRBD1; clone_size: -; j_call: TRBJ2-3; v_call: TRBV30; cdr3_aa: CAWSAGTGGIADTQYF; cdr3_nt: TGTGCCTGGAGTGCTGGGACAGGGGGCATCGCAGATACGCAGTATTTT
d_call: -; clone_size: -; j_call: TRBJ2-4; v_call: TRBV5-1; cdr3_aa: CASSLEGVGAKNIQYF; cdr3_nt: TGCGCCAGCAGCTTGGAAGGGGTGGGAGCCAAAAACATTCAGTACTTC
d_call: -; clone_size: -; j_call: TRBJ1-3; v_call: TRBV5-1; cdr3_aa: CASSLASEGNTIYF; cdr3_nt: TGCGCCAGCAGCTTGGCCAGTGAGGGAAACACCATATATTTT